This TCR beta chain was sequenced during a study of blood T cell repertoires in COVID-19. Across the whole study: Acute-phase and convalescent COVID-19 samples originated in the United States, Italy and Spain. The analysed material was cDNA or gDNA that came from T cells, B-cell-depleted T cells, or PBMCs.

CDR1 and CDR2 (germline): MNHEY, SVGAGI. The CDR3 runs to 15 residues. With V trimmed by 6 bases and J by 7 bases, 9 bases remained unmatched. Authors' processing steps: Reference gene primer amplification gave estimated nucleated cell counts. Profiled with immunoSEQ multiplex PCR; TCRdb holds only in-frame clones, not every one. V and J calls plus clone size are reproduced from that table; the DNA served to infer D and trimming. The sample lists some 130,000 clones; approximately 90% were seen once. This TCR came from a man in his sixties with active or convalescent COVID-19. V gene TRBV6-5 combines with J gene TRBJ2-1; 10 nucleotides match TRBD2. The sequencing sample was made of peripheral blood. In DNA form, the CDR3 reads TGTGCCAGCAGGCCGAGCGGGGGGGCAAATAATGAGCAGTTCTTC. Translation: CASRPSGGANNEQFF.